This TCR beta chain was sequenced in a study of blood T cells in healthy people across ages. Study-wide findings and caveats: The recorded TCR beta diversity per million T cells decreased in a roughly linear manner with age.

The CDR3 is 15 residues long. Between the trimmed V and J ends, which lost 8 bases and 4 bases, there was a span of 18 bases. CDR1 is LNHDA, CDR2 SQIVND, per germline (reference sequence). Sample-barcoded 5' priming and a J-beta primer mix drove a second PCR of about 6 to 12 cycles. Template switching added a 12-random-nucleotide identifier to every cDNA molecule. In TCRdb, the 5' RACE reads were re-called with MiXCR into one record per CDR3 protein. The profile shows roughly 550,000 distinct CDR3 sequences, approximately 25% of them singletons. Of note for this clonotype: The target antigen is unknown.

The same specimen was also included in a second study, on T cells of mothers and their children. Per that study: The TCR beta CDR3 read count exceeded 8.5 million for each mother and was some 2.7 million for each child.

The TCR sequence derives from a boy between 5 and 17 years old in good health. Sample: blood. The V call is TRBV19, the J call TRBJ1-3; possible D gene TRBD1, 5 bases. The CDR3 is CASSSGLAIGNTIYF. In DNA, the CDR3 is TGTGCCAGTTCCTCAGGGTTAGCCATCGGAAACACCATATATTTT.